This T cell receptor beta chain was documented in a study of blood T cell repertoires in COVID-19 (dated by TCRdb to about 2020). General notes on the study: Collaborator samples came from the United States, Italy and Spain and covered acute and convalescent phases of COVID-19. A de-identified subject ID, COVID-19 status, age in years and sex were almost always included in the sample metadata. Subjects who had been exposed to COVID-19, were actively infected with it, or had recovered from it provided the deeply sampled blood TCRbeta repertoires that made up the dataset. The material from the prospective study consisted of cDNA or gDNA derived from T cells, B-cell-depleted T cells, or PBMCs. The repertoires were released in a freely available public database meant as a resource for research on the immune response to SARS-CoV-2. The samples were drawn from two sources: the first 160 participants of the ongoing ImmuneRACE study, and 1,254 subjects contributed by 6 global collaborators. Where available, HLA class I and class II types were obtained from metadata supplied by the sample provider rather than from assay-based typing.

The immunoSEQ Assay, a bias-controlled multiplex PCR, was used to amplify TCRbeta CDR3 regions from genomic DNA. In the paper's pipeline: The number of nucleated cells in each sample was estimated from the amplification of reference gene primers within the assay. To quantify the absolute abundance of each unique TCRbeta CDR3 rearrangement, sequence reads were collapsed and filtered. For each sample, productive Simpson clonality was calculated by taking the square root of Simpson's diversity index across productive rearrangements. Imported from immuneACCESS, the table was reduced by TCRdb to in-frame sequences with V and J called. These copies leave out some clones; in studies compared against another copy, an unresolved V gene accounts for under half, and the cause of the remainder is not known. D and trimming come from the DNA, and the V and J calls and clone size come from that table. This sample comprises approximately 45,000 clones, 88% of them detected only once. Roughly an eighth of the sample is taken by the ten largest.

On this clone itself: Its specific antigen is unknown. No much larger clone is present one base from it, and per-base qualities are unavailable.

On the study overall, not on this receptor specifically: Clinical and demographic metadata were provided uncurated, with the amount varying by source and participant.

Each collaborating institution followed its own protocols to collect whole blood in K2EDTA tubes. For TCRbeta analysis, collaborators shipped samples in one of three forms: frozen whole blood, isolated PBMCs, or DNA extracted from either of those sample types. The receptor was derived from a human donor in a cohort sampled during active COVID-19. Sequenced: peripheral blood.

The nucleotides read TGTGCCAGCAGCTTGTACGGCTCCTATAATTCACCCCTCCACTTT. Its protein is CASSLYGSYNSPLHF. In this chain, TRBV5-5 is recombined with TRBJ1-6, with the D segment identity uncertain. Including the terminal cysteine and phenylalanine, the CDR3 comprises 15 residues. Only the CDR3 portion is preserved as DNA: 45 bases, with reading frame beginning at the first base. The V and J ends are trimmed by 1 base and 0 bases, leaving 5 bases between them. CDR1 is given as SGHKS and CDR2 as YYEKEE, both from the germline V gene (reference sequence).